This TCR beta chain was captured in a study of cytomegalovirus exposure and HLA in healthy donors. Study findings and constraints: The authors later found HLA-associated TCR beta chains more clonally expanded than equally common others.

This CDR3 region has 14 residues. CDR1 and CDR2 from the germline V gene are MNHNS and SASEGT. V lost 6 bases to trimming and J lost 0 bases, with 12 bases between them. PCR primers comprised 60 Vbeta and 13 Jbeta primers. Data came from immunoSEQ multiplex PCR; TCRdb stores just in-frame clones and leaves some out. The profile shows around 210,000 clones, about 88% of them singletons. A note on this clone: The antigen is not known.

J is TRBJ2-7 and V is TRBV6-1, with D maybe TRBD2 (5 bases). The sequence was obtained from a girl aged 2 to 9 in good health and CMV-seronegative. Sample: PBMCs. CDR3 sequence: CASSRTGFSYEQYF. Here the CDR3 DNA reads TGTGCCAGCAGCCGCACGGGATTCTCCTACGAGCAGTACTTC.